This T cell receptor (beta chain) was retrieved from a study of radiotherapy plus CTLA-4 blockade in lung cancer listed by TCRdb under 2018. About the investigation overall: Objective responses occurred in approximately 19% of enrolled patients, and 31% achieved disease control.

What the authors observed across the whole study: Increased serum interferon-beta after radiation, together with early dynamic changes in blood T cell clones, were reported to be the strongest predictors of response. After treatment with radiotherapy and ipilimumab, TCR clones that originated in tumors expanded in peripheral blood.

In this study, focal radiation therapy paired with CTLA-4 blockade (ipilimumab) was tested in patients who had chemo-refractory metastatic non-small-cell lung cancer. Receptor amplification or capture employed the immunoSEQ multiplex PCR assay. TCRdb mirrors the immuneACCESS table, restricted to in-frame sequences. Some clones are absent from its copies; in checked studies, under half trace to an unresolved V gene, and the reason for the others is unknown. For this sample there are 34,000 or so clones; roughly three quarters appear just once. The ten largest clones take up less than 15% of the sample. With regard to this clone: No antigen is known for it. The record has no base qualities; no much larger clone is one base away.

The junction shows trimming of 5 bases on V and 5 bases on J, plus 4 bases between the germline ends. The CDR3, from cysteine to phenylalanine, totals 11 residues. Only CDR3 DNA is held: 33 bases, read in frame from base 1. The germline V gene encodes CDR1 LNHDA and CDR2 SQIVND (reference sequence). This specimen was peripheral blood, taken from a patient treated with radiotherapy plus ipilimumab. The chain uses TRBV19 and TRBJ2-1; the D segment cannot be called with confidence. The receptor's source is a human donor with non-small cell lung cancer that progressed on radiotherapy plus ipilimumab. The CDR3 corresponds to CASSVNNEQFF. At the DNA level, the sequence is TGTGCCAGTAGTGTAAACAATGAGCAGTTCTTC.